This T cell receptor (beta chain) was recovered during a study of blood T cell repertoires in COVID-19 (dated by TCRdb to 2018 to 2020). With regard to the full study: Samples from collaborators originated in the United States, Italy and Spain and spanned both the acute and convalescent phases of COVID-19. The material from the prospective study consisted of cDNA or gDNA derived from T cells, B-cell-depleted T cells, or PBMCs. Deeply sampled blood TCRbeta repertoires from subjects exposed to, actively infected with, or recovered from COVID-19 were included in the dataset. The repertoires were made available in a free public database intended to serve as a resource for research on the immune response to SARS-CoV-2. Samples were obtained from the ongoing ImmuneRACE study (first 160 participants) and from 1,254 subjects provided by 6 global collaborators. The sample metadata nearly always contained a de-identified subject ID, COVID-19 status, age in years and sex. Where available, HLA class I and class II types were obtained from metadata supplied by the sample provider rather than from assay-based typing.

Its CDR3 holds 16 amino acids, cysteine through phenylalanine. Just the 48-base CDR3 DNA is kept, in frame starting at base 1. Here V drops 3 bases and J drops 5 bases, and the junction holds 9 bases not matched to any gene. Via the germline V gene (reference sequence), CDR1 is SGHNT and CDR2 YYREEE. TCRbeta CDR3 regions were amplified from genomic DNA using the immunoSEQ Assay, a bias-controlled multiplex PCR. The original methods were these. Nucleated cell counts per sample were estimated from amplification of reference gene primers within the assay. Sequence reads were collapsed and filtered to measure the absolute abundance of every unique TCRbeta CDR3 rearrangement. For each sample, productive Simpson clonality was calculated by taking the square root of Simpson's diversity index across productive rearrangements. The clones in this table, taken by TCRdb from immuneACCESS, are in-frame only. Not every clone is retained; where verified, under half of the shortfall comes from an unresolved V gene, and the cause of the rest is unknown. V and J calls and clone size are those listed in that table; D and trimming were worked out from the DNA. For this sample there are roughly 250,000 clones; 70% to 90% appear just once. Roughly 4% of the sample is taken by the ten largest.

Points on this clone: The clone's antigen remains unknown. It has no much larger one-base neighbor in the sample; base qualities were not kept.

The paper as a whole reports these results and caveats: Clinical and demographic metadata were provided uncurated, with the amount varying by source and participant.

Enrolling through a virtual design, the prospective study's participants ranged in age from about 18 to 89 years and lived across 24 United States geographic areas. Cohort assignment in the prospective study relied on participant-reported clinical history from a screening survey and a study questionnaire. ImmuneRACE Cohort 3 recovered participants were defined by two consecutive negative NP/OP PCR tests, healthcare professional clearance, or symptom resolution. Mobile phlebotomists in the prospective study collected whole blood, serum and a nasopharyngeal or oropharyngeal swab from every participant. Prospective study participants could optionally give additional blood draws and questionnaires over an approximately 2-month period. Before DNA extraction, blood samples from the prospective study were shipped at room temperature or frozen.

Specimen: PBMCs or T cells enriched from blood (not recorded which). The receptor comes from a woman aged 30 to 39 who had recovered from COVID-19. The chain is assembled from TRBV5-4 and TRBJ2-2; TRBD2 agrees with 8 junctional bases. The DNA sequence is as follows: TGTGCCAGCAGCTCACGGGGGGGAGGTGGGACCGGGGAGCTGTTTTTT. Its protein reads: CASSSRGGGGTGELFF.